Below, 10 T cell receptor beta chains from the same sample are listed, as sequenced in a study of radiation and T cells in renal cell carcinoma. Time point here: blood 4 weeks post-SBRT, at nephrectomy. Treatment: 15 Gy SBRT to primary tumor, nephrectomy 4 weeks later. The data were produced by immunoSEQ multiplex PCR, yet TCRdb's version contains in-frame clones alone and is incomplete. Among roughly 160,000 clones listed, around 89% were seen once. The sequencing used blood, collected from a patient whose treatment included radiotherapy and nephrectomy. The source of these receptors is a woman in her fifties or sixties with renal cell carcinoma.

This chain uses TRBV2 with TRBJ2-7, with 13 bases that match TRBD2. The J segment lost 1 base and the V segment lost 6 bases, leaving 9 bases of the junction unmatched. Germline V CDR1 and CDR2: SNHLY, FYNNEI. This CDR3 is built from 17 residues. As DNA, the CDR3 is TGTGCCAGCAGGGGAACTAGCGGGGGGGCCTCTTCCTACGAGCAGTACTTC. Translated: CASRGTSGGASSYEQYF.

The genes are TRBV19 and TRBJ2-1; 7 bases map to TRBD2. The CDR3 contains 17 residues. The V gene's germline CDR1 is LNHDA and CDR2 SQIVND (reference sequence). J gave up 2 bases and V 8 bases, and 15 bases lay outside the gene matches. The CDR3 DNA reads as TGTGCCAGTGCCCAAGGGCTTACGGGGGGTGCCTACAATGAGCAGTTCTTC. Its protein is CASAQGLTGGAYNEQFF.

CDR3 coding DNA: TGTGCCAGCAGCTCCCCGTTGGGTAGCGGGGGGAATGAGCAGTTCTTC. It translates to CASSSPLGSGGNEQFF. V is TRBV7-9 and J is TRBJ2-1, with 10 bases lining up with TRBD2. The CDR3 is 16 amino acids. Germline-derived CDR1 and CDR2 are SEHNR and FQNEAQ (reference sequence). The trim removed 4 bases at V and 7 bases at J, leaving 10 bases unmatched.

This clone was counted a single time. This sequence joins TRBV12-5 and TRBJ2-7, with 8 bases lining up with TRBD2. With 6 bases clipped from V and 1 base from J, the junction kept 5 bases outside the gene matches. CDR1 and CDR2 from the germline V gene are LGHNT and FRNRAP. The CDR3 has 14 residues. CDR3 sequence reads: CASGHTSGSYEQYF. The CDR3 DNA sequence: TGTGCTAGTGGCCATACTAGCGGATCCTACGAGCAGTACTTC.

CDR3 sequence reads: CASSLGQGSAYEQYF. CDR3 DNA sequence: TGTGCCAGCAGTCTCGGACAGGGTAGTGCCTACGAGCAGTACTTC. The rearrangement links TRBV6-5 to TRBJ2-7; 8 bases map to TRBD1. Germline values: CDR1 MNHEY, CDR2 SVGAGI. The V gene end was trimmed by 5 bases and the J gene end by 2 bases; junction bases not matched to a gene: 8. This CDR3 comprises 15 residues.

The rearrangement links TRBV9 to TRBJ2-5, with unresolved D. V was trimmed by 1 base and J by 5 bases, leaving 9 bases between them. The germline gives CDR1 SGDLS, CDR2 YYNGEE. CDR3 length: 13 amino acids. CDR3: CASSVSALETQYF. CDR3 sequence (DNA): TGTGCCAGCAGCGTATCAGCGCTTGAGACCCAGTACTTC.

CDR3 in amino acids: CASSPGDRRIYGYTF. The CDR3 DNA follows: TGTGCCAGCTCCCCTGGTGACAGGCGTATCTATGGCTACACCTTC. The chain recombines TRBV18 with TRBJ1-2; the D gene is possibly TRBD1 (6 bases). Germline-derived CDR1 and CDR2 are KGHSH and LQKENI. The CDR3 loop spans 15 amino acids. Between the trimmed V and J ends, which lost 6 bases and 4 bases, there was a span of 18 bases.

J is TRBJ1-3 and V is TRBV11-2, with D possibly being TRBD1 (6 bases). V was pared by 0 bases and J by 2 bases, with 23 bases between. CDR1 SGHAT and CDR2 FQNNGV come from the germline V gene. The CDR3 is made up of 20 amino acids. The CDR3 nucleotides are TGTGCCAGCAGCTTAGATATGAGGACAGTTCCCCGAAATCCTGGAAACACCATATATTTT. Protein sequence: CASSLDMRTVPRNPGNTIYF.

Worth noting for this clone: This sample includes further DNA sequences coding for the same CDR3. The V call is TRBV6-1, the J call TRBJ1-1; perhaps TRBD1 as D (5 bases). This CDR3 comprises 13 residues. With 3 bases removed from V and 1 base from J, the gap between germline ends came to 6 bases. From germline, CDR1 is MNHNS and CDR2 SASEGT. CDR3 sequence: CASSEGRNTEAFF. The CDR3, as DNA: TGTGCCAGCAGTGAGGGGCGGAACACTGAAGCTTTCTTT.

This chain connects TRBV4-3 to TRBJ1-4, with 8 bases identical to TRBD1. The trim removed 4 bases at V and 3 bases at J, leaving 7 bases unmatched. The CDR3 contains 16 residues. Germline loops: CDR1 LGHNA, CDR2 YSLEER. The chain's CDR3 is CASSPGRGLANEKLFF. CDR3 bases: TGCGCCAGCAGCCCAGGCAGGGGGCTTGCTAATGAAAAACTGTTTTTT.